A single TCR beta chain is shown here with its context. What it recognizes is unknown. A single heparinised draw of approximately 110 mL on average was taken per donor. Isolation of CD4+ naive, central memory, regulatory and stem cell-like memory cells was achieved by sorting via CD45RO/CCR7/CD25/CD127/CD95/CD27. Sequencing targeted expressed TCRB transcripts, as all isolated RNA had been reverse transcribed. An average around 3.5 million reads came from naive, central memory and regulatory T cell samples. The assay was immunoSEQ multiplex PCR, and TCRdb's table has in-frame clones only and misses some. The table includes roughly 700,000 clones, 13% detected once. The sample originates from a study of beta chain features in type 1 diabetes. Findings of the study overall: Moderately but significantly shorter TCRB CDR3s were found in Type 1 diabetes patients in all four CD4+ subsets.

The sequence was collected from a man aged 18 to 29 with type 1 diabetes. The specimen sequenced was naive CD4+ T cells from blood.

This chain's CDR3 is CSARGAMGQYF. The CDR3 DNA sequence: TGCAGTGCTAGAGGGGCGATGGGACAGTACTTC. The J gene is TRBJ2-7, the V gene TRBV20-1; D gene uncertain. CDR3 length equals 11 residues. Germline loops: CDR1 DFQATT, CDR2 SNEGSKA (reference sequence). V was trimmed by 1 base and J by 10 bases, leaving 11 bases between them.